This T cell receptor (beta chain) was identified during a study of shared clonotypes between healthy human individuals. Notes on this clone: The junction departs from germline at one end; a sequencing error may be responsible.

In the naive CD8 group, cells lacked CD45RO and were positively selected for CCR7, so terminally differentiated effector memory CD45RA+ cells were left out. Those who donated were healthy HIV-negative adults, with no recent acute infections or vaccinations reported. Germline CDR1 reads MDHEN; CDR2 reads SYDVKM. The CDR3 length is 12 residues. Profiling relied on immunoSEQ multiplex PCR, and the TCRdb table lists in-frame clones only, not all of them. This table has roughly 1,800,000 clones, just under 95% appearing once. The sample was naive CD8+ T cells sorted from blood. This sequence originates from a man aged 18 to 29 in good health. The chain uses TRBV28 and TRBJ2-7; 7 positions match TRBD1. DNA for the CDR3: TGTGCCAGCAGTTCCGATTACGACAGGGCCCACTTC. Translation gives CASSSDYDRAHF.